This T cell receptor beta chain was found in a study of blood T cells in healthy people across ages. Study conclusions and caveats: Whereas aged donors had fewer naive CD4+ cells, long-lived donors had more of them and higher diversity.

A few counts support this clonotype. The target antigen is unknown. Researchers collected 9 to 10 milliliters of peripheral blood from every single donor. Germline V gene data show CDR1 as SGHTA and CDR2 as FQGNSA. The CDR3 is made up of 15 amino acids. V lost 5 bases to trimming and J lost 2 bases, with 15 bases between them. It was with a sample-barcoded 5' primer and a J-beta primer mix that a second PCR of roughly 7 to 12 cycles was run. Every molecule of cDNA carried a tag from a template-switch adaptor with 12 random nucleotides. TCRdb processed the 5' RACE reads anew with MiXCR; each CDR3 protein has one entry. The sample contains 1.5 million or so distinct CDR3 sequences, roughly 43% of which appear only once.

Sequenced: blood. This TCR was recovered from a woman under 30 in good health. The chain links TRBV7-2 to TRBJ2-5; D tentatively fits TRBD1 or TRBD2 (5 bases each). CDR3 in amino acids: CASSISGTDQETQYF. The CDR3 nucleotides are TGTGCCAGCAGCATCTCCGGGACGGATCAAGAGACCCAGTACTTC. Drawing the rest from reference TRBV7-2 and TRBJ2-5, the complete variable domain is GAGVSQSPSNKVTEKGKDVELRCDPISGHTALYWYRQSLGQGLEFLIYFQGNSAPDKSGLPSDRFSAERTGGSVSTLTIQRTQQEDSAVYLCASSISGTDQETQYFGPGTRLLVL.